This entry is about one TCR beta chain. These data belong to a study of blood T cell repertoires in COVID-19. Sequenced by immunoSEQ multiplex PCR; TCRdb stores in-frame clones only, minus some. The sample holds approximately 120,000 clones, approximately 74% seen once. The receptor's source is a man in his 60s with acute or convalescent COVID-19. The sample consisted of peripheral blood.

In DNA form, the CDR3 reads TGTGCCAGCGGGAGCCCGACAGGGGGCTATTCCTACGAGCAGTACTTC. Translation gives CASGSPTGGYSYEQYF. This chain connects TRBV27 to TRBJ2-7; TRBD1 matches 10 bases. Losses at the gene ends were 8 bases for V and 1 base for J; bases not matched to a gene: 11. The germline gives CDR1 MNHEY, CDR2 SMNVEV (reference sequence). CDR3 length: 16 residues.